Sequencing of this TCR beta chain was carried out in a study of CD8+ T cells in alopecia areata. For the study at large: Treatment of the treated patients consisted of oral tofacitinib, 5 to 10 mg twice daily.

Sequencing templates came from extracted RNA that was reverse transcribed into cDNA. Libraries were prepared by immunoSEQ multiplex PCR; TCRdb keeps only in-frame clonotypes and omits some of them. The table has 110,000 to 150,000 clones, roughly three fifths seen once. V lost 2 bases to trimming and J lost 4 bases, with 13 bases between them. Looked up from germline, CDR1 is SGHDT and CDR2 is YYEEEE. This CDR3 contains 15 residues. This chain uses TRBV5-6 with TRBJ2-1; no firm D call. The sequences come from CD4+ T cells sorted from blood, collected at week 0. The TCR comes from a human donor with alopecia areata. CDR3: CASSLGLMRYNEQFF. CDR3 nucleotide sequence: TGTGCCAGCAGCTTAGGGTTAATGCGATACAATGAGCAGTTCTTC.